The present TCR beta chain was sequenced within a study of shared clonotypes between healthy human individuals (dated by TCRdb to 2020 to 2021). Background for the entire study: A couple of women and three men aged 18 to 49 years were included in the cohort. For each donor, CD4 naive and CD4 memory were each given three plates, CD8 naive was given two plates, and CD8 memory was given one plate. To estimate repertoire size and how much clonotypes are shared between individuals, the study performed deep sequencing of blood TCR repertoires from a few healthy adults. Different laboratories and diverse techniques were used to prepare libraries and sequence TCR repertoires, to increase sequencing depth and limit assay-specific biases. Leukapheresis yielded between about 0.94 and 8.9 billion PBMCs per donor.

Here is what the overall study found, with its caveats: When a few donors were compared, the shared fraction of clonotypes was 5% to 6.5% for naive CD4, approximately 3.3% for naive CD8, roughly 2.3% for memory CD4, and approximately 0.4% for memory CD8. Because the study included only a small number of donors, the genetic and exposure-history diversity represented was limited. Even with the large sequencing depth, rarefaction of the sorted-subset datasets indicated that sequencing was incomplete. Naive subsets generally had larger estimated clonotype richness than memory subsets. Higher generation probabilities were observed for clonotypes shared by all four sorted-subset donors than for non-shared clonotypes. Pairwise subsampling indicated that sequencing depth was expected to affect the degree of clonotype sharing among donors. Sampling was restricted to blood, and TCR repertoires in tissue are likely to differ from TCR repertoires in blood.

This clone was seen a single time. There is no known antigen for this receptor. Base-call qualities are not available, and no considerably larger clone is one nucleotide away. CD8 naive samples were obtained by positive selection for CCR7 among CD45RO-negative cells, yielding a CD45RA+CCR7+ population from which TemRA cells were excluded. The donors were healthy, HIV-negative adults who had no recently reported acute infections or vaccinations. Every donor was a Caucasian adult living in Nashville, Tennessee, USA. Blood was obtained by leukapheresis, after which PBMCs were separated by Ficoll-Histopaque density gradient centrifugation and cryopreserved in liquid nitrogen vapor phase. Analytical flow cytometry was used to check the purity and quantity of every magnetically sorted T cell population. Genomic DNA was isolated from each sorted fraction and quantified by UV absorbance on a Nanodrop 2000c.

Using the deep immunoSEQ assay, multiplex PCR amplified TCR CDR3 regions from genomic DNA. Genomic DNA extracted from each cell subset was distributed evenly over all wells of several immunoSEQ 96-well plates, and each plate served as one replicate. Each replicate PCR for sorted subsets received around 200 ng genomic DNA, equal to about 29,000 T cell genomes. Purified libraries were quantified with a Qubit 3.0 fluorometer, sized on a Bioanalyzer 2100, and re-quantified with the KAPA Library Quantification kit. A separate single-read 150-cycle Illumina NextSeq 550 flow cell was used to sequence each immunoSEQ 96-well plate. The source study handled its data this way. The immunoSEQ output contained only junctional sequences without quality scores, so filtering could not match that applied to full-length reads. To assign V/J genes and CDR3, sequences were annotated using PyIR, a Python wrapper for IgBLAST v1.9, with IMGT germline references. Reads with weak V/J assignments (E-value above 1e-6), missing CDR3, stop codons, out-of-frame junctions, or ambiguous translated residues were removed. V3J clonotypes were defined as sequences sharing an identical inferred V gene, J gene, and CDR3 amino acid sequence. Percentage overlap between repertoires was calculated by dividing the number of shared unique clonotypes by the size of the smaller repertoire. Three approaches were used to assess repertoire richness: RTK rarefaction, the Chao1 estimator, and Recon v2.1 estimates of unobserved clonotypes. Generation probabilities were computed with OLGA for all TCRbeta clonotypes obtained by the gDNA method from a few donors. TCRdb took over this immuneACCESS table, retaining in-frame rearrangements with V and J assigned. Such tables are incomplete; in checked studies, under half of the missing clones stem from an unresolved V gene, and the remainder is unexplained. V and J calls plus clone size are reproduced from that table; the DNA served to infer D and trimming. A total of fewer than 850,000 clones appear in this sample, approximately 96% of them only once. The ten most abundant clones make up about 0.22% of the sample.

Sequencing was carried out using naive CD8+ T cells sorted from blood. The cell subset or site label, read with the paper, signifies: CD45RA+CCR7+. This receptor was identified in a man under 40 in good health.

The bases read TGCGCCAGCAGCTTTGACTTGAGCTCCTACAATGAGCAGTTCTTC. Its translation is CASSFDLSSYNEQFF. The sequence is built from TRBV5-1 and TRBJ2-1; the D gene cannot be resolved reliably. Trimming takes 2 bases from V and 0 bases from J, and the germline ends sit 9 bases apart. CDR1 SGHRS and CDR2 YFSETQ were looked up in the germline V gene. The CDR3 measures 15 amino acids from cysteine to phenylalanine. Of all the DNA, just the CDR3 is kept, 45 bases in frame from base 1.